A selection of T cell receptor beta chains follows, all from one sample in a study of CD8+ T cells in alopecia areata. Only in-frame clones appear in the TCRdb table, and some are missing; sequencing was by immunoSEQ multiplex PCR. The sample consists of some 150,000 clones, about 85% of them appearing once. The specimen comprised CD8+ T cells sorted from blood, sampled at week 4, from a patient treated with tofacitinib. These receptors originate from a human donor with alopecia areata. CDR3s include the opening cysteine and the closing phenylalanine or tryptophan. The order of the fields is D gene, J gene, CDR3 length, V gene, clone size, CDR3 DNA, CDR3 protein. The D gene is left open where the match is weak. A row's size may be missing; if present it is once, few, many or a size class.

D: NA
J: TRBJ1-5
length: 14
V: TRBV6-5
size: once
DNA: TGTGCCAGCAGTTACTCGATAGTGTCTCAGCCCCAGCATTTT
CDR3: CASSYSIVSQPQHF

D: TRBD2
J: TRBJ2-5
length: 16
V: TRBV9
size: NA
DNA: TGTGCCAGCAGCGACTCGGGACTAGCCCCGCGGGAGACCCAGTACTTC
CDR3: CASSDSGLAPRETQYF

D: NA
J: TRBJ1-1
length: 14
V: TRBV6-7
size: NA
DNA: TGTGCCAGGGACGGAACTCCCATGAACACTGAAGCTTTCTTT
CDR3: CARDGTPMNTEAFF

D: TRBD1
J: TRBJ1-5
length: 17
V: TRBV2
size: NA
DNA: TGTGCCAGCAGAGCCCCGGCGGGACAGGGTTTTAATCAGCCCCAGCATTTT
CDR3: CASRAPAGQGFNQPQHF

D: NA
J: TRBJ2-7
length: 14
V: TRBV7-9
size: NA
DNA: TGTGCCAGCAGCACTCAGACAGAGGGATACGAGCAGTACTTC
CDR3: CASSTQTEGYEQYF

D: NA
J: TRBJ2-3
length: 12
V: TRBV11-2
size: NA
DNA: TGTGCCAGCAGCCTGTACTCAGATACGCAGTATTTT
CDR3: CASSLYSDTQYF

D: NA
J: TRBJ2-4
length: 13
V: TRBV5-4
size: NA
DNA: TGTGCCAGCAGCTTGGACGGGGGAAACATTCAGTACTTC
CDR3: CASSLDGGNIQYF

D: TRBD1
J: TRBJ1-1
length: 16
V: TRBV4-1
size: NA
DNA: TGCGCCAGCAGCATTAGGACAGGTGAAATGAACACTGAAGCTTTCTTT
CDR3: CASSIRTGEMNTEAFF

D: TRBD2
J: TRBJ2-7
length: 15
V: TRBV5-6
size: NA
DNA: TGTGCCAGCAGCGGAGGACTAGCGAGTACCTACGAGCAGTACTTC
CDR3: CASSGGLASTYEQYF

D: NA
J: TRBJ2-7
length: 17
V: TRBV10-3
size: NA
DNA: TGTGCCATCAGTGAGGTAGGGGGGGGAACCAGCTCCTACGAGCAGTACTTC
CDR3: CAISEVGGGTSSYEQYF

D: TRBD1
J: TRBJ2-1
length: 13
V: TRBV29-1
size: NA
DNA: TGCAGCGTCCGAGGGACAGATAACAATGAGCAGTTCTTC
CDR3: CSVRGTDNNEQFF

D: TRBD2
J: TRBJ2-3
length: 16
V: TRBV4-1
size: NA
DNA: TGCGCCAGCAGCCAAGATCCGGGAGGGTACACAGATACGCAGTATTTT
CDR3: CASSQDPGGYTDTQYF

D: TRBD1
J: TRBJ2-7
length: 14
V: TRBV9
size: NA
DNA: TGTGCCAGCAGCGTCGGGACAGGGGATTACGAGCAGTACTTC
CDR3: CASSVGTGDYEQYF

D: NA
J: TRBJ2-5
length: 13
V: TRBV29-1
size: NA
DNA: TGCAGCGTTGAGAGAGGGGGGGGAGAGACCCAGTACTTC
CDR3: CSVERGGGETQYF

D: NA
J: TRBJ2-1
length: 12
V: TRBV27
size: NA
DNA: TGTGCCAGCAGTTTATCGGACAATGAGCAGTTCTTC
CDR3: CASSLSDNEQFF

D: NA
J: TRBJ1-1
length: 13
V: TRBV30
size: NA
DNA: TGTGCCTGGGAAATGGACAGGAACACTGAAGCTTTCTTT
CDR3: CAWEMDRNTEAFF

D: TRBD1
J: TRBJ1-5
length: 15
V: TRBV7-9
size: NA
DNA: TGTGCCAGCAGCTCCGGGACAGGGGGCAATCAGCCCCAGCATTTT
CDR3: CASSSGTGGNQPQHF

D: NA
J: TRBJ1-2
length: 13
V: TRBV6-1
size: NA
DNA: TGTGCCAGCAGTGAGCTGGGATACTATGGCTACACCTTC
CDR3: CASSELGYYGYTF

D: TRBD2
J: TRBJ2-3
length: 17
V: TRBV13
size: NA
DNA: TGTGCCAGCAGCTCTCGGCTGTTTGCGGGAGTCACAGATACGCAGTATTTT
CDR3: CASSSRLFAGVTDTQYF

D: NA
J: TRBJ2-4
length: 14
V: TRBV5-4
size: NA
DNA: TGTGCCAGCAGCCCGAGGTGGGGGGCGGACATTCAGTACTTC
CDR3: CASSPRWGADIQYF

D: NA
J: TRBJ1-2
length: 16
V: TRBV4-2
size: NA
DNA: TGTGCCAGCAGCCAAGAAGAATTCGCAGACGGATATGGCTACACCTTC
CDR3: CASSQEEFADGYGYTF

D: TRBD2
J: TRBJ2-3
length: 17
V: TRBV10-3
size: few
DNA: TGTGCCATCACCCAGTCAGGACTAGCGGGGCCCACAGATACGCAGTATTTT
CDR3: CAITQSGLAGPTDTQYF

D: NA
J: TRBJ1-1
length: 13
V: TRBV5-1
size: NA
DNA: TGCGCCAGCAGCCCAGACAGTGACACTGAAGCTTTCTTT
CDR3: CASSPDSDTEAFF